A selection of T cell receptor beta chains follows, all from one sample in a study of post-analysis software for immune sequencing data. TCRdb called the PCR reads again in MiXCR, with one record for every CDR3 protein. The data hold 150,000 to 200,000 distinct CDR3 sequences, with about 29% observed a single time. The specimen was blood. These receptor sequences come from a girl aged 5 to 17 with multiple sclerosis. CDR3s include the opening cysteine and the closing phenylalanine or tryptophan. A D gene is named only where the DNA matches it firmly. A row's size may be missing; if present it is once, few, many or a size class.

cdr3_nt cdr3_aa v_call d_call j_call clone_size
TGTGCCAGCAGCCAAGGGACTAGCTACGAGCAGTTCTTC CASSQGTSYEQFF TRBV14 TRBD2 TRBJ2-1 NA
TGTGCCAGCAGAAGGACTAGCGGAGACAGCCTTCCCTTCTACGAGCAGTACTTC CASRRTSGDSLPFYEQYF TRBV7-2 TRBD2 TRBJ2-7 NA
TGTACCAGCAGTACTCAGACAGGGTACGAGCAGTACTTC CTSSTQTGYEQYF TRBV6-5 TRBD1 TRBJ2-7 NA
TGTGCCAGCAGTCGTTCCGGGTCGGAAGAGACCCAGTACTTC CASSRSGSEETQYF TRBV3-1 NA TRBJ2-5 NA
TGTGCCAGCAGCAAACGGGACAGAGGGGACGAGCAGTACTTC CASSKRDRGDEQYF TRBV7-9 TRBD1 TRBJ2-7 few
TGTGCCAGCAGCTTAGTAGCGTTGATAGCGGGATTGAATGAGCAGTTCTTC CASSLVALIAGLNEQFF TRBV7-2 TRBD2 TRBJ2-1 few
TGTGCCAGCAGTTTCGGAGGGCTAGAGACCCGGTACTTC CASSFGGLETRYF TRBV12-3/TRBV12-4 NA TRBJ2-5 NA
TGCGCCAGCAGCGAACGGGACAGGGGGCTCATCGGGGAGCTGTTTTTT CASSERDRGLIGELFF TRBV5-1 TRBD1 TRBJ2-2 NA
TGCGCCAGCAGCTCGGCCGGGACTAGCGCCCTCAATGAGCAGTTCTTC CASSSAGTSALNEQFF TRBV5-1 TRBD2 TRBJ2-1 NA
TGTGCCAGCAGTTACGGAGTGCCCGCAACTAATGAAAAACTGTTTTTT CASSYGVPATNEKLFF TRBV6-2/TRBV6-3 NA TRBJ1-4 NA
TGCAGCGTTGAACTAGCGGAGAAGAATGGGCAGTTCTTC CSVELAEKNGQFF TRBV29-1 TRBD2 TRBJ2-1 NA
TGTGCCAGCAGCTTGGAGGCAGACTTTTTAGCCAAAAACATTCAGTACTTC CASSLEADFLAKNIQYF TRBV5-6 NA TRBJ2-4 NA
TGCAGTGCAAGGAACAGGGGGCGAAAGACCCAGTACTTC CSARNRGRKTQYF TRBV20-1 TRBD1 TRBJ2-5 NA
TGCAGCTTTTTAACCTATTATGGCTACACCTTC CSFLTYYGYTF TRBV29-1 NA TRBJ1-2 few
TGTGCCACCAGTGATTCCGGGACAGGGGCACTCACTGAAGCTTTCTTT CATSDSGTGALTEAFF TRBV24-1 TRBD1 TRBJ1-1 few
TGTGCCATCAGTGGGGACAGGGGATGGGGTGAGCAGTTCTTC CAISGDRGWGEQFF TRBV10-3 TRBD1 TRBJ2-1 NA
TGTGCCAGCAGCCTCGCGGCGGGCAATGAGCAGTTCTTC CASSLAAGNEQFF TRBV3-1 NA TRBJ2-1 NA
TGTGCCAGCAGTTTATCGGGCGGTAACTATGGCTACACCTTC CASSLSGGNYGYTF TRBV27 NA TRBJ1-2 many
TGTGCCAGCAGCTACGGACTAGCGGGAGCGGATGAGCAGTTCTTC CASSYGLAGADEQFF TRBV7-7 TRBD2 TRBJ2-1 many
TGCGCCAGCAGTGGACAGGACTCTGGGGCCAACGTCCTGACTTTC CASSGQDSGANVLTF TRBV5-1 TRBD1 TRBJ2-6 many
TGTGCCAGCAGCTTAGGGGCAGGGGGTCACGAGACCCAGTACTTC CASSLGAGGHETQYF TRBV7-9 TRBD1 TRBJ2-5 NA
TGTGCCAGCAAACACCGGGACAGAAGTACCGGGGAGCTGTTTTTT CASKHRDRSTGELFF TRBV27 TRBD1 TRBJ2-2 once
TGTGCCAGCAGTGTTCAACTAGGGGCGCAGTATTTT CASSVQLGAQYF TRBV6-1 NA TRBJ2-3 many
TGCGCCAGCAGCCAAGTTGGACAGGGACGTTACAATGAGCAGTTCTTC CASSQVGQGRYNEQFF TRBV4-1 TRBD1 TRBJ2-1 few
TGTGCCAGCAGCCTAGGGCCCTTCCGCTCTGGGGCCAACGTCCTGACTTTC CASSLGPFRSGANVLTF TRBV7-6 NA TRBJ2-6 many
TGTGCCAGCAGCCCCAGGCGGGAGACCCAGTACTTC CASSPRRETQYF TRBV5-8 NA TRBJ2-5 many
TGTGCCAGCAGTTTCACCAATACAGGGGTTGGCCATGGCTACACCTTC CASSFTNTGVGHGYTF TRBV12-3/TRBV12-4 TRBD1 TRBJ1-2 many
TGCAGTGCTAGAGATCCCCTTGGGTTGGTCTATGGCTACACCTTC CSARDPLGLVYGYTF TRBV20-1 NA TRBJ1-2 many
TGTGCCAGCAGTTACTCGCCGGGCTCGTACGAGCAGTACTTC CASSYSPGSYEQYF TRBV6-5 NA TRBJ2-7 many
TGCAGTGCTGTGGCTTACACTGAAGCTTTCTTT CSAVAYTEAFF TRBV20-1 NA TRBJ1-1 few
TGTGCCAGCAGCGAAAGACTAGAAGGGGAGAGACAGTTCTTC CASSERLEGERQFF TRBV7-9 NA TRBJ2-1 few
TGCGCCAGCAGCCAAGATGCAGGGAACACTGAAGCTTTCTTT CASSQDAGNTEAFF TRBV4-1 NA TRBJ1-1 NA
TGTGCCATCAGTGAGTCGCACAGGGCAATCGACGAGCAGTACTTC CAISESHRAIDEQYF TRBV10-3 NA TRBJ2-7 many
TGTGCCAGCAGCTTGGGGCAGATTGTAGCTAAAAACATTCAGTACTTC CASSLGQIVAKNIQYF TRBV5-6 NA TRBJ2-4 NA
TGCAGTGCTTTTCTAGGCTATGAGCAGTTCTTC CSAFLGYEQFF TRBV20-1 NA TRBJ2-1 many
TGCGCCAGCAGCTTAACAGGGGACGTATCCTACAATGAGCAGTTCTTC CASSLTGDVSYNEQFF TRBV5-1 TRBD1 TRBJ2-1 many
TGCAGCGTAGAACAGGGTTGGGAGCAGTACTTC CSVEQGWEQYF TRBV29-1 NA TRBJ2-5 few
TGTGCCACCAGCAGAGATCGGGTCTCTGGGGCCAACGTCCTGACTTTC CATSRDRVSGANVLTF TRBV15 NA TRBJ2-6 many
TGTGCCAGCAGTTTGAGGAGCGGCAATGAGCAGTTCTTC CASSLRSGNEQFF TRBV12-3/TRBV12-4 NA TRBJ2-1 many
TGTGCCAGCAGAAGGACAGCCTCTAACTATGGCTACACCTTC CASRRTASNYGYTF TRBV28 NA TRBJ1-2 NA
TGTGCCAGCAGTGATACGATCCTCCAACCGCCAGATTATGGCTACACCTTC CASSDTILQPPDYGYTF TRBV6-4 NA TRBJ1-2 few
TGCAGCGTTGGACTAGCGGGAGGGTCTCTGTTCGAGCAGTACTTC CSVGLAGGSLFEQYF TRBV29-1 TRBD2 TRBJ2-7 many
TGTGCCAGCAGTCGAGGACTAGCGGAGCCTTACGAGCAGTACTTC CASSRGLAEPYEQYF TRBV7-9 TRBD2 TRBJ2-7 NA
TGTGCCAGCAGCCCCGGGGACTATGGCTACACCTTC CASSPGDYGYTF TRBV12-3/TRBV12-4 NA TRBJ1-2 many